Listed here are 20 T cell receptor beta chains from one sample, sequenced in a study of shared clonotypes between healthy human individuals. Only in-frame clones appear in the TCRdb table, and some are missing; sequencing was by immunoSEQ multiplex PCR. The sample records about 1 million clones, around three quarters being singletons. Sequencing input: memory CD4+ T cells from PBMCs. The subset here: CD45RA-negative fraction. The receptors were gathered from a young man in good health. Some clones in this sample may be carry-over from other donors' samples.

The chain combines TRBV27 with TRBJ1-1; the D gene is possibly TRBD1 (5 bases). V dropped 3 bases and J dropped 4 bases, with 15 bases sitting between them. This CDR3 has 15 residues. Germline V CDR1 and CDR2: MNHEY, SMNVEV (reference sequence). CDR3 residues: CASSFSVTVSTEAFF. As DNA, the CDR3 is TGTGCCAGCAGTTTTTCGGTGACAGTTAGCACTGAAGCTTTCTTT.

The rearrangement joins TRBV7-8 to TRBJ1-4, with 7 nucleotides matching TRBD1. The CDR3 length is 18 residues. CDR1 is SGHVS and CDR2 is FQNEAQ in the germline V gene. The junction had 16 bases not matched to a gene; V was cut back by 5 bases and J by 4 bases. CDR3 in DNA: TGTGCCAGCAGCCGCACGTCCGGGACAGTCACCTTTAATGAAAAACTGTTTTTT. Translated, it gives CASSRTSGTVTFNEKLFF.

The table lists this clone with a few counts. The J gene is TRBJ1-2, the V gene TRBV10-3, with 7 bases fitting TRBD1. This CDR3 contains 14 residues. Germline V gene data show CDR1 as ENHRY and CDR2 as SYGVKD. Trimming took 4 bases from V and 7 from J; bases not matched to a gene: 9. This CDR3 is CAISVTPTGVGYTF. For the CDR3, the DNA is TGTGCCATCAGTGTAACCCCCACAGGGGTTGGCTACACCTTC.

A few counts support this clone. The chain joins TRBV15 to TRBJ1-1; maybe TRBD1 (5 bases). The germline V and J ends were trimmed by 0 bases and 8 bases, with 16 bases remaining between them. Germline V CDR1 and CDR2: LNHNV, YYDKDF (reference sequence). The CDR3 is 15 amino acids. The CDR3 spells CATSRDVQAWGEAFF. The DNA of the CDR3 is TGTGCCACCAGCAGAGATGTCCAGGCCTGGGGGGAAGCTTTCTTT.

The rearrangement uses TRBV5-1 and TRBJ2-5; D not resolved. Looked up from germline, CDR1 is SGHRS and CDR2 is YFSETQ. V was pared by 2 bases and J by 5 bases, with 10 bases between. This CDR3 has 13 amino acids. The CDR3, as DNA: TGCGCCAGCAGCTTTTCCAGATGGGAGACCCAGTACTTC. This translates into CASSFSRWETQYF.

The V gene is TRBV5-6, the J gene TRBJ2-7; no clear D. The CDR3 runs to 13 residues. V was trimmed by 3 bases and J by 2 bases, leaving 9 bases between them. Germline V gives CDR1 SGHDT, CDR2 YYEEEE. The CDR3 sequence is CASSSLRAYEQYF. As DNA, the CDR3 is TGTGCCAGCAGCTCATTACGGGCCTACGAGCAGTACTTC.

The chain employs TRBV11-2 and TRBJ2-3, with TRBD2 as a possible D gene (5 bases). Germline V gene data show CDR1 as SGHAT and CDR2 as FQNNGV. This CDR3 comprises 14 residues. Trimming stripped 1 base from V and 6 bases from J, with 11 bases between. In DNA form, the CDR3 reads TGTGCCAGCAGCTTAGTGCCGGGGTTGGATACGCAGTATTTT. Protein product: CASSLVPGLDTQYF.

This clone has a handful of counts. The chain uses TRBV28 and TRBJ2-3; D may be TRBD2 (5 bases). The CDR3 consists of 16 residues. Trimming pared 4 bases from V and 1 base from J, leaving 15 bases between. Per the germline V gene, CDR1 is MDHEN and CDR2 is SYDVKM. CDR3 nucleotides: TGTGCCAGCAGTTCCCCAGGCGGGCGGGGCACAGATACGCAGTATTTT. Protein: CASSSPGGRGTDTQYF.

The rearrangement uses TRBV29-1 and TRBJ2-7; D is unclear. V gave up 3 bases and J gave up 2 bases, with 14 bases separating them. CDR1 and CDR2 from the germline V gene are SQVTM and ANQGSEA. CDR3 length equals 14 residues. The CDR3 DNA reads TGCAGCGTTGAGGTCCCAGGAGTTCCCTACGAGCAGTACTTC. Amino acid sequence: CSVEVPGVPYEQYF.

About this clone itself: One end of the junction fails to match germline, which may point to a read error. The chain uses TRBV28 and TRBJ1-5, with 9 nucleotides matching TRBD1. CDR1 is MDHEN and CDR2 is SYDVKM in the germline V gene. CDR3 length: 12 amino acids. The CDR3 is CASSLADRGGYF. The CDR3 nucleotides read TGTGCCAGCAGTTTAGCGGACAGGGGCGGGTATTTT.

The gene calls are TRBV7-2 and TRBJ1-5; D not certain. V was trimmed by 1 base and J by 4 bases, leaving 11 bases between them. The CDR3 is made up of 15 amino acids. Germline V lookup: CDR1 SGHTA, CDR2 FQGNSA. The CDR3 sequence is CASSLGGGPNQPQHF. CDR3 nucleotide sequence: TGTGCCAGCAGCTTAGGGGGAGGACCTAATCAGCCCCAGCATTTT.

In the case of this clone: This clone may be a read error of a much larger clone one base away. Within the sample, other DNA sequences also encode this same CDR3. The chain is built from TRBV2 and TRBJ1-1, with D unclear. V was cut by 8 bases and J by 1 base, with 5 bases left in between. The CDR3 extends over 11 amino acids. Germline CDR1 SNHLY, CDR2 FYNNEI. Written as DNA, the CDR3 is TGTGCCAGCCGGCGGAACACTGAAGCTTTCTTT. Protein product: CASRRNTEAFF.

This clone appeared many times. This chain joins TRBV7-8 and TRBJ1-1; D is possibly TRBD1 (6 bases). Trimming pared 5 bases from V and 1 base from J, leaving 11 bases between. The V gene's germline CDR1 is SGHVS and CDR2 FQNEAQ. The CDR3 totals 14 residues. CDR3 loop: CASSLKTGNTEAFF. CDR3 nucleotide sequence: TGTGCCAGCAGCCTAAAGACAGGGAACACTGAAGCTTTCTTT.

The chain joins TRBV6-1 to TRBJ2-2, with 13 bases identical to TRBD2. Unmatched junction bases numbered 8, after V lost 0 bases and J lost 1 base. The germline gives CDR1 MNHNS, CDR2 SASEGT. The CDR3 extends over 20 amino acids. Here the CDR3 reads CASSEAPRTSGSWNTGELFF. The CDR3 region has the DNA TGTGCCAGCAGTGAAGCGCCGAGGACTAGCGGGAGTTGGAACACCGGGGAGCTGTTTTTT.

This clone was picked up a small number of times. The gene calls are TRBV28 and TRBJ1-1; the D is unclear. This CDR3 is 12 amino acids long. Trimming pared 9 bases from V and 5 bases from J, leaving 13 bases between. Germline CDR1 MDHEN, CDR2 SYDVKM. The CDR3 region is CASRAKGTEAFF. The CDR3, as DNA: TGTGCCAGTAGGGCGAAGGGTACTGAAGCTTTCTTT.

V and J are TRBV19 and TRBJ2-5; 7 bases fit TRBD2. The CDR3 is 15 residues long. Germline values: CDR1 LNHDA, CDR2 SQIVND (reference sequence). V was pared by 5 bases and J by 0 bases, with 6 bases of the junction left unmatched. The CDR3 DNA reads TGTGCCAGTAGTCCCGGGACTACCAACCAAGAGACCCAGTACTTC. Encoded protein: CASSPGTTNQETQYF.

The chain joins TRBV11-2 to TRBJ1-3, with 7 bases that match TRBD1. The germline gives CDR1 SGHAT, CDR2 FQNNGV. V lost 3 bases to trimming and J lost 4 bases; unmatched junction nucleotides: 3. This CDR3 contains 14 residues. CDR3 in amino acids: CASSFGTVGNTIYF. CDR3 in DNA: TGTGCCAGCAGCTTCGGGACAGTCGGAAACACCATATATTTT.

This rearrangement joins TRBV7-3 to TRBJ1-2, with 10 bases lining up with TRBD1. Per the germline V gene, CDR1 is SGHTA and CDR2 is FQGTGA. With V trimmed by 1 base and J by 4 bases, 15 bases remained unmatched. The length of the CDR3 is 19 residues. CDR3 DNA: TGTGCCAGCAGCTTAAACGGTCCGGGACAGGGGACCCTTCCCTATGGCTACACCTTC. Residues: CASSLNGPGQGTLPYGYTF.

The chain joins TRBV30 to TRBJ2-5, with D possibly matching TRBD1 (5 bases). Germline loops: CDR1 GTSNPN, CDR2 SVGIG (reference sequence). CDR3 length: 12 residues. V lost 3 bases and J lost 3, with 8 bases in between. CDR3 residues: CAWRLTEETQYF. CDR3 DNA sequence: TGTGCCTGGAGATTGACAGAAGAGACCCAGTACTTC.

This clone was seen just once. The rearrangement joins TRBV19 to TRBJ2-3, with TRBD2 matching over 8 bases. With V trimmed by 0 bases and J by 3 bases, 11 bases remained unmatched. This CDR3 contains 18 residues. CDR1 and CDR2 from the germline V gene are LNHDA and SQIVND (reference sequence). This CDR3 reads CASSIDPHREGRTDTQYF. The DNA for the CDR3 is TGTGCCAGTAGTATAGATCCGCACCGGGAGGGCCGTACAGATACGCAGTATTTT.